Shown below are 18 T cell receptor beta chains from a single sample sequenced in a study of quantifying T cell responses using KT2 cells. For the study at large: TCR alpha and beta constant-region primers primed reverse transcription of RNA.

Each cDNA got a UMI-containing oligo ligated at its 3' end. An equimolar mix of RC1.1 and RC1.2 primed the beta chain across TRBC1 and TRBC2. TCRdb reanalysed the UMI-ligation and nested PCR reads using MiXCR and keeps one entry per CDR3 protein. This sample has 40,000 to 55,000 distinct CDR3 sequences, with roughly 11% found just once. Input material: PBMCs spiked with cells of the T cell clone KT2. These receptor sequences come from a human donor.

This clonotype has a handful of counts. The genes are TRBV7-3 and TRBJ2-1; TRBD1 agrees at 9 bases. The CDR3 covers 14 residues. Trimming removed 5 bases from V and 8 bases from J; junction bases left unmatched: 7. The germline gives CDR1 SGHTA, CDR2 FQGTGA. The CDR3 spells CASSRTDRGDEQFF. The DNA for the CDR3 is TGTGCCAGCAGCCGGACGGACAGGGGCGATGAGCAGTTCTTC.

This clonotype was found many times. The chain links TRBV7-2 to TRBJ2-6, with TRBD1 identical over 8 bases. Trimming took 2 bases from V and 1 from J; bases not matched to a gene: 10. This CDR3 spans 19 amino acids. Germline V lookup: CDR1 SGHTA, CDR2 FQGNSA. The CDR3 DNA sequence: TGTGCCAGCAGCTTATTCGCCGGGACAGGCTCGTCTGGGGCCAACGTCCTGACTTTC. This translates into CASSLFAGTGSSGANVLTF.

The chain combines TRBV9 with TRBJ1-1; maybe TRBD1 (6 bases). The V and J ends lost 3 bases and 4 bases respectively, with 16 bases between them. Germline CDR1 is SGDLS and CDR2 is YYNGEE. This CDR3 spans 15 amino acids. The CDR3 nucleotides are TGTGCCAGCAGCGGGGACATATCGGGGGGCACTGAAGCTTTCTTT. Translated: CASSGDISGGTEAFF. Based on the CDR3 plus reference TRBV9 and TRBJ1-1, the full variable domain is DSGVTQTPKHLITATGQRVTLRCSPRSGDLSVYWYQQSLDQGLQFLIQYYNGEERAKGNILERFSAQQFPDLHSELNLSSLELGDSALYFCASSGDISGGTEAFFGQGTRLTVV.

The chain couples TRBV27 to TRBJ2-7; no definite D call. CDR3 size: 13 residues. Trimming removed 5 bases from V and 0 bases from J, with 8 bases in between. Germline V CDR1 and CDR2: MNHEY, SMNVEV (reference sequence). The chain's CDR3 is CASSLTRSYEQYF. Here the CDR3 DNA reads TGTGCCAGCAGTCTGACCCGCTCCTACGAGCAGTACTTC.

The J gene is TRBJ1-1, the V gene TRBV6-5, with TRBD1 identical over 9 bases. CDR3 size: 14 residues. Germline loops: CDR1 MNHEY, CDR2 SVGAGI. V trimming: 6 bases; J trimming: 4 bases; junction bases outside the gene matches: 6. The CDR3 DNA reads TGTGCCAGCAGCCCAAGACAGGGGGGCACTGAAGCTTTCTTT. It encodes CASSPRQGGTEAFF.

Only a few counts were recorded for this clonotype. The genes are TRBV29-1 and TRBJ1-5, with D possibly being TRBD1 (5 bases). Germline assignment: CDR1 SQVTM and CDR2 ANQGSEA. CDR3 size: 13 residues. V was cut by 4 bases and J by 4 bases, with 11 bases left in between. Here the CDR3 DNA reads TGCAGCGTTGTCGGCGACAGAAATCAGCCCCAGCATTTT. It specifies CSVVGDRNQPQHF.

The chain joins TRBV7-9 to TRBJ1-4; perhaps TRBD1 as D (5 bases). V was pared by 6 bases and J by 0 bases, with 11 bases between. This CDR3 has 15 amino acids. Per germline, CDR1 SEHNR and CDR2 FQNEAQ (reference sequence). The DNA of the CDR3 is TGTGCCAGCAGATCGGGGACGGCAACTAATGAAAAACTGTTTTTT. It translates to CASRSGTATNEKLFF. Based on the CDR3 plus reference TRBV7-9 and TRBJ1-4, the full variable domain is DTGVSQNPRHKITKRGQNVTFRCDPISEHNRLYWYRQTLGQGPEFLTYFQNEAQLEKSRLLSDRFSAERPKGSFSTLEIQRTEQGDSAMYLCASRSGTATNEKLFFGSGTQLSVL.

This clonotype showed up many times. The chain recombines TRBV20-1 with TRBJ2-2; the D gene could be TRBD1 or TRBD2 (7 bases each). The V end was cut by 5 bases, the J end by 6 bases, with 16 bases between. Germline V gene lookup returns CDR1 DFQATT and CDR2 SNEGSKA (reference sequence). The CDR3 loop spans 14 amino acids. The CDR3 sequence: CSAPGGGPAGELFF. The CDR3 nucleotides read TGCAGTGCTCCAGGGGGAGGGCCCGCCGGGGAGCTGTTTTTT.

This clonotype was recorded many times. V and J are TRBV6-2 or TRBV6-3 and TRBJ2-7; D is possibly TRBD1 (5 bases). This CDR3 has 13 residues. Germline loops: CDR1 MNHEY, CDR2 SVGEGT. V shed 3 bases and J shed 1 base, with 7 bases lying between them. The CDR3 bases are TGTGCCAGCAGTTATGACAGATCCTACGAGCAGTACTTC. Amino acid sequence: CASSYDRSYEQYF.

This clonotype was recorded a few times. The V call is TRBV6-5, the J call TRBJ1-6; D gene unclear. The germline CDR1 and CDR2 sequences are MNHEY and SVGAGI. The V and J ends lost 3 bases and 6 bases respectively, with 12 bases between them. CDR3 length equals 15 residues. The CDR3, as DNA: TGTGCCAGCAGTTATGGGCCGGTTTTTAATTCACCCCTCCACTTT. Translating it yields CASSYGPVFNSPLHF.

This clonotype was observed a few times. V is TRBV28 and J is TRBJ2-3, with D uncertain. CDR3 size: 13 residues. With 8 bases removed from V and 2 bases from J, the gap between germline ends came to 11 bases. Germline lookup yields CDR1 MDHEN and CDR2 SYDVKM. The CDR3 DNA is TGTGCCAGCGGGAAGAAGGCCACAGATACGCAGTATTTT. It translates to CASGKKATDTQYF.

The chain employs TRBV19 and TRBJ1-1; no firm D call. The CDR3 has 12 amino acids. Trimming left V 7 bases short and J 10 bases short, with 16 bases between. From germline, CDR1 is LNHDA and CDR2 SQIVND (reference sequence). CDR3: CASISRRSAAFF. CDR3 coding DNA: TGTGCCAGTATCTCCAGGCGGTCCGCAGCTTTCTTT.

This clonotype was recorded at least ten times. This rearrangement joins TRBV20-1 to TRBJ1-4, with D uncertain. Germline V CDR1 and CDR2: DFQATT, SNEGSKA (reference sequence). Trimming took 6 bases from V and 8 from J, leaving 13 bases between them. This CDR3 contains 12 residues. The DNA of the CDR3 is TGCAGTGCCTTCGATCCCACCGAAAAACTGTTTTTT. Protein: CSAFDPTEKLFF.

This clonotype was seen repeatedly, ten times or more. V usage is TRBV4-2 and J usage is TRBJ2-6; a weak D match, TRBD1 (6 bases). Trimming removed 0 bases from V and 4 bases from J, with 7 bases in between. The CDR3 spans 15 residues. The germline V gene has CDR1 LGHNA and CDR2 YNFKEQ. The CDR3 DNA sequence: TGTGCCAGCAGCCAAGAAAGGGGGGGGGCCAACGTCCTGACTTTC. This gives the protein CASSQERGGANVLTF.

The table lists this clonotype with a few counts. Sequence at one end of the junction differs from germline and may be a read error. The chain uses TRBV4-1 and TRBJ2-3; a possible D gene is TRBD2 (6 bases). The CDR3 has 17 amino acids. Germline V gene data show CDR1 as MGHRA and CDR2 as YSYEKL. CDR3 in amino acids: CASTQATSPGVGDTQYF. The DNA for the CDR3 is TGCGCCAGCACCCAAGCTACTAGCCCTGGGGTGGGAGATACGCAGTATTTT.

V is TRBV20-1 and J is TRBJ2-3; TRBD2 matches at 8 bases. The CDR3 consists of 14 residues. CDR1 and CDR2 (germline): DFQATT, SNEGSKA (reference sequence). V gave up 3 bases and J gave up 5 bases; unmatched junction bases: 7. CDR3 region: CSASTGGPLDTQYF. The CDR3 coding sequence is TGCAGTGCTAGCACGGGGGGGCCATTAGATACGCAGTATTTT.

This clonotype occurred many times. The chain joins TRBV5-1 to TRBJ2-5; D is undetermined. Trimming removed 4 bases at V and 0 bases at J, with 13 bases between. Germline V gene sequence: CDR1 SGHRS, CDR2 YFSETQ. The CDR3 sequence is 15 residues long. The CDR3, as DNA: TGCGCCAGCAGCCCAAGTATGGGGTACCAAGAGACCCAGTACTTC. Amino acid sequence: CASSPSMGYQETQYF.

This chain links TRBV19 with TRBJ1-2; tentatively, D is TRBD1 (6 bases). The V gene lost 7 bases and the J gene lost 6 bases, with 18 bases spanning the gap. CDR3 length equals 14 residues. Germline CDR1 is LNHDA and CDR2 is SQIVND (reference sequence). The CDR3 bases are TGTGCCAGTACACAGGGAACCCGCTTTGATGGCTACACCTTC. Translation gives CASTQGTRFDGYTF.